Listed here are 16 T cell receptor beta chains from one sample, sequenced in a study of T-cell reconstitution after alpha-beta-depleted transplantation in children. For TCRbeta, the library was prepared with unique molecular identifiers. Using its own MiXCR run on the PCR reads, TCRdb lists one record per CDR3 protein. The top ten hold 12% to 15% of the sample, which has 500,000 to 650,000 distinct CDR3 sequences, approximately 10% seen once. The sample was PBMCs, mostly from graft donor cells, taken 180 days after TCRalphabeta/CD19-depleted stem cell transplant. The receptors were sampled from a female patient aged 2-10 years who had a stem cell transplant for aplastic anemia, so the T cells may come from the graft donor.

In this sample, this clonotype turned up a few times. The rearrangement links TRBV7-2 to TRBJ1-5; D is uncertain. The CDR3 is 13 amino acids. V lost 1 base and J 5 bases, leaving 6 bases between the germline ends. Germline V gives CDR1 SGHTA, CDR2 FQGNSA. Here the CDR3 DNA reads TGTGCCAGCAGCTTAGAGGGTGATCAGCCCCAGCATTTT. Its translation: CASSLEGDQPQHF.

This clonotype was seen a few times. The chain links TRBV28 to TRBJ2-1; D is unresolved. The CDR3 covers 12 residues. CDR1 is MDHEN, CDR2 SYDVKM, per germline. Trimming removed 3 bases at V and 7 bases at J, with 7 bases between. The chain's CDR3 is CASSFSLNEQFF. The CDR3 coding sequence is TGTGCCAGCAGTTTCTCACTTAATGAGCAGTTCTTC.

The chain joins TRBV19 to TRBJ2-1, with 15 bases that match TRBD2. After removal of 5 bases from V and 0 bases from J, the junction contained 8 bases not matched to a gene. The germline CDR1 and CDR2 sequences are LNHDA and SQIVND (reference sequence). This CDR3 is 19 amino acids long. The CDR3 sequence is CASSPGTSGRPGSYNEQFF. The CDR3 DNA follows: TGTGCCAGTAGTCCCGGGACTAGCGGGAGGCCTGGCTCCTACAATGAGCAGTTCTTC.

The J gene is TRBJ1-3, the V gene TRBV4-3; 8 bases map to TRBD1. Germline V gives CDR1 LGHNA, CDR2 YSLEER. CDR3 length: 18 amino acids. V shed 0 bases and J 0 bases; nucleotides not matched to a gene: 7. CDR3 in DNA: TGCGCCAGCAGCCAAGACCCGGGACAGGTTCCCTCTGGAAACACCATATATTTT. Protein sequence: CASSQDPGQVPSGNTIYF.

The chain joins TRBV10-3 to TRBJ2-1; a possible D gene is TRBD2 (6 bases). The V gene lost 4 bases and the J gene lost 16 bases, with 20 bases spanning the gap. Germline V gene lookup returns CDR1 ENHRY and CDR2 SYGVKD. The CDR3 spans 13 residues. This CDR3 is CAISGVWGDTEFF. The CDR3 coding sequence is TGTGCCATCAGTGGCGTTTGGGGGGATACCGAATTCTTC.

The chain employs TRBV28 and TRBJ1-1; D uncertain. Looked up from germline, CDR1 is MDHEN and CDR2 is SYDVKM. This CDR3 has 14 residues. V was pared by 7 bases and J by 4 bases, with 16 bases between. CDR3 in DNA: TGTGCCAGCATCCCAACACCGTGGGGCACTGAAGCTTTCTTT. Its translation: CASIPTPWGTEAFF.

This clonotype was counted ten times or more. The rearrangement joins TRBV2 to TRBJ2-3; D remains ambiguous. The germline V gene encodes CDR1 SNHLY and CDR2 FYNNEI. The CDR3 sequence is 11 residues long. Trimming took 3 bases from V and 8 from J, leaving 6 bases between them. Written as DNA, the CDR3 is TGTGCCAGCAGTGACAGCCCTACGCAGTATTTT. This sequence encodes CASSDSPTQYF.

This clonotype was found a few times. This chain connects TRBV7-2 to TRBJ2-5; TRBD2 matches 10 bases. The CDR3 loop spans 16 amino acids. Germline V lookup: CDR1 SGHTA, CDR2 FQGNSA. Losses at the gene ends were 0 bases for V and 4 bases for J; bases not matched to a gene: 5. The CDR3 DNA follows: TGTGCCAGCAGCTTAGCGGCAGCGGGAGGGTTAGAGACCCAGTACTTC. It specifies CASSLAAAGGLETQYF.

V is TRBV20-1 and J is TRBJ2-7, with D perhaps TRBD2 (6 bases). The CDR3 contains 13 residues. Looked up from germline, CDR1 is DFQATT and CDR2 is SNEGSKA (reference sequence). Deletions cut 4 bases from V and 4 bases from J, with 14 bases between. CDR3 bases: TGCAGTGCTATAGGGACTGTCGAATACGAGCAGTACTTC. This codes for CSAIGTVEYEQYF.

This clonotype was detected ten times or more. CDR3 nucleotide sequence: TGCGCCAGCAGCTTCCGGGGACTGGGGGCCAATGAGCAGTTCTTC. It codes for CASSFRGLGANEQFF. The V call is TRBV5-1, the J call TRBJ2-1; D possibly matches TRBD1 or TRBD2 (6 bases each). The germline V and J ends were trimmed by 2 bases and 6 bases, with 15 bases remaining between them. CDR1 and CDR2 from the germline V gene are SGHRS and YFSETQ. The CDR3 is made up of 15 amino acids.

This clonotype has at least ten counts. The V gene is TRBV10-3, the J gene TRBJ2-1; D is ambiguous. This CDR3 is 13 amino acids long. In germline, CDR1 is ENHRY, CDR2 SYGVKD. Deletions cut 8 bases from V and 4 bases from J, with 12 bases between. The CDR3 DNA reads as TGTGCCATCGCATGGCAGTCTTACAATGAGCAGTTCTTC. This sequence encodes CAIAWQSYNEQFF.

V and J are TRBV20-1 and TRBJ1-1; weak D call: TRBD1 (6 bases). CDR1 DFQATT and CDR2 SNEGSKA come from the germline V gene (reference sequence). The CDR3 has 16 residues. V was cut by 0 bases and J by 0 bases, with 14 bases left in between. The CDR3 DNA reads as TGCAGTGCTAGAGATTTTTGGGGACACCTGAACACTGAAGCTTTCTTT. It encodes CSARDFWGHLNTEAFF.

The chain employs TRBV4-3 and TRBJ2-7; D unclear. This CDR3 has 17 amino acids. The V end was cut by 0 bases, the J end by 0 bases, with 15 bases between. The germline V gene encodes CDR1 LGHNA and CDR2 YSLEER. The CDR3 bases are TGCGCCAGCAGCCAAGATTCCCCGTTCAGCAGCTCCTACGAGCAGTACGTC. It codes for CASSQDSPFSSSYEQYV.

This clonotype was observed at least ten times. This chain links TRBV29-1 with TRBJ2-1; 7 bases fit TRBD2. Losses at the gene ends were 4 bases for V and 9 bases for J; bases not matched to a gene: 9. CDR3 size: 13 residues. Germline CDR1 is SQVTM and CDR2 is ANQGSEA. CDR3 nucleotides: TGCAGCGTTGCCGGGAGGCCCGGGGGTGAGCAGTTCTTC. This translates into CSVAGRPGGEQFF.

The V and J genes are TRBV6-5 and TRBJ2-7, with 7 bases aligning to TRBD2. Looked up from germline, CDR1 is MNHEY and CDR2 is SVGAGI. The V gene end was trimmed by 2 bases and the J gene end by 7 bases; junction bases not matched to a gene: 11. The CDR3 spans 15 residues. The CDR3: CASSYHPPSGGEQYF. The DNA of the CDR3 is TGTGCCAGCAGTTACCACCCACCTTCGGGGGGAGAGCAGTACTTC.

CDR3: CASSPFSPGTGERGRGTEAFF. CDR3 sequence (DNA): TGTGCCAGCAGCCCGTTCAGCCCCGGGACAGGGGAGAGGGGGCGGGGGACTGAAGCTTTCTTT. V usage is TRBV3-1 and J usage is TRBJ1-1; TRBD1 matches 10 bases. The germline CDR1 and CDR2 sequences are LGHDT and YNNKEL (reference sequence). The V gene end was trimmed by 4 bases and the J gene end by 5 bases; junction bases not matched to a gene: 25. The CDR3 contains 21 residues.